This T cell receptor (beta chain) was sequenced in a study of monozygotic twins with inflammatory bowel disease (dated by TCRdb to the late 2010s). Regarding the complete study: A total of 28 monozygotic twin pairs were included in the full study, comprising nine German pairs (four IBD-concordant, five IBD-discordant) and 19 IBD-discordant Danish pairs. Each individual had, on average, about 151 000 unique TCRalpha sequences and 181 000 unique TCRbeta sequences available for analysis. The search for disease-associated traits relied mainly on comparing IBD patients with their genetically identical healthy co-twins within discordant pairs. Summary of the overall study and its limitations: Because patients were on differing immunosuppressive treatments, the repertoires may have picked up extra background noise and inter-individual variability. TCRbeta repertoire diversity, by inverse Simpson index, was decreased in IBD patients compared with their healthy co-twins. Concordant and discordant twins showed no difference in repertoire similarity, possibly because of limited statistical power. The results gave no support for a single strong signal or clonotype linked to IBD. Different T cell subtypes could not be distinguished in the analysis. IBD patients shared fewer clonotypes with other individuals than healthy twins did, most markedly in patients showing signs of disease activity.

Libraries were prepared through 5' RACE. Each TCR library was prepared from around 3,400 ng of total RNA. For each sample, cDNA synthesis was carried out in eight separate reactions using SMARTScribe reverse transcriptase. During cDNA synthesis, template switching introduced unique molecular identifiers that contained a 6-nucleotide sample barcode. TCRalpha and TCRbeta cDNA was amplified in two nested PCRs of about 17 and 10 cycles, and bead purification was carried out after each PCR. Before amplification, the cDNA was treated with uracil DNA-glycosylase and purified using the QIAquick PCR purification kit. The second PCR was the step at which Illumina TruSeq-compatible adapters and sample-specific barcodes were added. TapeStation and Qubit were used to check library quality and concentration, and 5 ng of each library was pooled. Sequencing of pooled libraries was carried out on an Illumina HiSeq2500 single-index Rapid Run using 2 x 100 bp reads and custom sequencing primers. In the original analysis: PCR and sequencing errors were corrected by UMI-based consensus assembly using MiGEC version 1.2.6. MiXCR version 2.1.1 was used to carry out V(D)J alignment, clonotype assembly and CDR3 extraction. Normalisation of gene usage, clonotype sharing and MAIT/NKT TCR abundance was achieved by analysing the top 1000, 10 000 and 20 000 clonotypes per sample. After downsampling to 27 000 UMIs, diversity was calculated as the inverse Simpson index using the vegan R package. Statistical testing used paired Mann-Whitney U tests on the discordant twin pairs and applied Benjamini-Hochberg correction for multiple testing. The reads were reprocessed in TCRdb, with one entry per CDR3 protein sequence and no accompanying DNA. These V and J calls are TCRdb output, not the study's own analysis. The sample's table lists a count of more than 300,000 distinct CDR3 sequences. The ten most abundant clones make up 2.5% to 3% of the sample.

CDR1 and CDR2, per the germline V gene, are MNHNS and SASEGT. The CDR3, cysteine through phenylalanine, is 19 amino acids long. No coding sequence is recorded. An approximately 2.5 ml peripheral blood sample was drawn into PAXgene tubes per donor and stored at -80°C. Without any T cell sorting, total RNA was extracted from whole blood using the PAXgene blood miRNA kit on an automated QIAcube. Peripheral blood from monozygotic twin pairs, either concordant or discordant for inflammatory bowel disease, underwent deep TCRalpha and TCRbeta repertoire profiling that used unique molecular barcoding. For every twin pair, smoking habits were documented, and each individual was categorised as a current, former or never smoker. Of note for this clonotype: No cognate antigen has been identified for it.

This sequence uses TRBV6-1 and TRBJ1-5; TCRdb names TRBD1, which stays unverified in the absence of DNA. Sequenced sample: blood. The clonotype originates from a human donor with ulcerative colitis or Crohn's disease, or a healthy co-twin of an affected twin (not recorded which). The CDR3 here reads CASLVSGQTLTYSNQPQHF.